These T cell receptor beta chains were read from a single sample in a study of T cell responses to AZD1222 COVID-19 vaccine. Generated by immunoSEQ multiplex PCR, the TCRdb table keeps only in-frame clones and is missing some. The sample holds 150,000 to 200,000 clones, around 88% seen once. Here the sequenced sample was peripheral blood, taken on day 0 of AZD1222 vaccination. These receptors all come from an adult in good health. Both conserved end residues are part of each CDR3. D genes are given only for firm matches. Size values are once, few and many counts, or a class for expanded clones, and some rows have none.

abundance	v_gene	len	j_gene	d_gene	CDR3aa	CDR3nt
.	TRBV19	13	TRBJ1-2	.	CASSIGGYSGYTF	TGTGCCAGTAGTATTGGTGGTTATTCTGGCTACACCTTC
.	TRBV6-2/TRBV6-3	14	TRBJ2-7	TRBD1	CASSRGQGVSEQYF	TGTGCCAGCAGCCGCGGACAGGGGGTCAGCGAGCAGTACTTC
.	TRBV4-3	11	TRBJ2-3	.	CASSQESTQYF	TGCGCCAGCAGCCAAGAGTCTACGCAGTATTTT
.	TRBV5-1	14	TRBJ2-1	.	CASVRDPWANEQFF	TGCGCCAGCGTCCGGGACCCATGGGCCAATGAGCAGTTCTTC
.	TRBV7-9	10	TRBJ1-1	.	CASSFTEAFF	TGTGCCAGCAGCTTCACTGAAGCTTTCTTT
.	TRBV19	14	TRBJ1-5	TRBD1	CASSIPGQRPPQHF	TGTGCCAGTAGTATCCCGGGACAGCGGCCGCCCCAGCATTTT
.	TRBV7-9	12	TRBJ2-2	TRBD2	CASGRGTGELFF	TGTGCCAGCGGGAGGGGCACCGGGGAGCTGTTTTTT
.	TRBV28	21	TRBJ2-4	TRBD1	CAISFFYGDRGAVGAKNIQYF	TGTGCCATCAGTTTTTTTTATGGTGACAGGGGGGCTGTGGGGGCCAAAAACATTCAGTACTTC
.	TRBV9	15	TRBJ2-6	.	CASSLDSSGANVLTF	TGTGCCAGCAGCCTCGACAGCTCTGGGGCCAACGTCCTGACTTTC
.	TRBV7-8	14	TRBJ2-2	.	CASSLVRNTGELFF	TGTGCCAGCAGCTTAGTACGGAACACCGGGGAGCTGTTTTTT
.	TRBV28	12	TRBJ2-7	.	CASTKGVGEQYF	TGTGCCAGCACGAAGGGGGTGGGGGAGCAGTACTTC
.	TRBV28	11	TRBJ2-3	.	CASTNPAAQYF	TGTGCCAGCACCAACCCGGCGGCGCAGTATTTT
.	TRBV4-2	16	TRBJ2-3	TRBD2	CASSSITSGGTDTQYF	TGTGCCAGCAGTTCTATCACTAGCGGGGGGACAGATACGCAGTATTTT
.	TRBV7-9	11	TRBJ2-1	.	CASSLGDEQFF	TGTGCCAGCAGCTTGGGGGATGAGCAGTTCTTC
.	TRBV12-3/TRBV12-4	12	TRBJ1-5	.	CASSFERGMAHF	TGTGCCAGCAGTTTCGAGCGGGGGATGGCACATTTT
.	TRBV6-2/TRBV6-3	15	TRBJ2-7	.	CASSYRDRKLYEQYF	TGTGCCAGCAGTTACCGAGACAGAAAACTCTACGAGCAGTACTTC
.	TRBV19	17	TRBJ2-7	TRBD1	CASSRLDLLTGVSEQYF	TGTGCCAGTAGCCGACTCGACCTTTTGACAGGGGTATCCGAGCAGTACTTC
.	TRBV15	16	TRBJ2-4	TRBD2	CATSRHLAGGYDIQYF	TGTGCCACCAGCAGGCATCTAGCGGGGGGGTATGACATTCAGTACTTC
.	TRBV7-9	12	TRBJ1-4	.	CASSLEQTTLFF	TGTGCCAGCAGCTTAGAACAGACAACGCTGTTTTTT
once	TRBV6-5	16	TRBJ1-5	.	CASSFGGGFSNQPQHF	TGTGCCAGCAGTTTCGGCGGGGGGTTTAGCAATCAGCCCCAGCATTTT
.	TRBV2	15	TRBJ1-4	.	CASSGGPGVYEKLFF	TGTGCCAGCAGTGGGGGACCCGGCGTCTATGAAAAACTGTTTTTT
.	TRBV27	15	TRBJ1-2	.	CASSLSLRSLYGYTF	TGTGCCAGCAGTTTATCCCTCAGAAGCCTCTATGGCTACACCTTC
.	TRBV9	16	TRBJ1-6	.	CASSVAGSSYNSPLHF	TGTGCCAGCAGCGTGGCAGGGAGCTCCTATAATTCACCCCTCCACTTT
.	TRBV27	17	TRBJ2-3	.	CASSLSGLWDHTDTQYF	TGTGCCAGCAGTTTATCCGGCCTATGGGACCACACAGATACGCAGTATTTT
.	TRBV7-6	17	TRBJ2-1	.	CASSPLLSGAAYNEQFF	TGTGCCAGCAGCCCCCTCCTAAGCGGTGCTGCCTACAATGAGCAGTTCTTC
once	TRBV7-9	15	TRBJ1-3	.	CASSLAQGSGNTIYF	TGTGCCAGCAGCTTAGCGCAGGGCTCTGGAAACACCATATATTTT
.	TRBV11-2	16	TRBJ2-2	.	CASSLLGKANTGELFF	TGTGCCAGCAGCTTATTGGGGAAAGCGAACACCGGGGAGCTGTTTTTT
.	TRBV6-6	16	TRBJ1-2	.	CASTQLDGLANYGYTF	TGTGCCAGCACTCAGTTGGACGGACTAGCTAACTATGGCTACACCTTC
.	TRBV2	17	TRBJ2-7	TRBD1	CASSVGTGTPPSYEQYF	TGTGCCAGCAGTGTCGGGACAGGGACCCCCCCCTCCTACGAGCAGTACTTC
.	TRBV5-1	13	TRBJ1-5	.	CASSYDGNQPQHF	TGCGCCAGCAGCTACGATGGCAATCAGCCCCAGCATTTT
.	TRBV5-1	13	TRBJ2-1	.	CASSLEPGSEQFF	TGCGCCAGCAGCTTGGAACCGGGGTCTGAGCAGTTCTTC
.	TRBV7-3	15	TRBJ1-3	TRBD1	CASSLCGTGGNTIYF	TGTGCCAGCAGCTTATGCGGGACAGGGGGAAACACCATATATTTT
.	TRBV27	15	TRBJ1-1	.	CASSLFSRGNTEAFF	TGTGCCAGCAGTTTATTTAGCAGGGGGAACACTGAAGCTTTCTTT
.	TRBV10-3	14	TRBJ1-1	TRBD1	CAISPQGMNTEAFF	TGTGCCATCAGTCCACAGGGGATGAACACTGAAGCTTTCTTT
.	TRBV9	16	TRBJ1-3	.	CASSVERAHAGNTIYF	TGTGCCAGCAGCGTAGAGCGGGCACATGCTGGAAACACCATATATTTT
.	TRBV27	14	TRBJ2-1	.	CASSPLDNLNEQFF	TGTGCCAGCAGTCCCCTGGACAACCTCAATGAGCAGTTCTTC
once	TRBV2	15	TRBJ1-4	.	CASSEAGGSNEKLFF	TGTGCCAGCAGTGAAGCTGGGGGCAGTAATGAAAAACTGTTTTTT
.	TRBV28	16	TRBJ1-3	.	CASRSPAAGTGNTIYF	TGTGCCAGCCGTAGCCCGGCTGCAGGGACAGGAAACACCATATATTTT
.	TRBV30	15	TRBJ1-1	.	CAWSVTGRLNTEAFF	TGTGCCTGGAGTGTAACAGGACGGCTAAACACTGAAGCTTTCTTT
.	TRBV7-9	15	TRBJ1-3	.	CASSSSKKKGNTIYF	TGTGCCAGCAGCTCCTCAAAGAAGAAGGGAAACACCATATATTTT
.	TRBV7-3	17	TRBJ1-2	TRBD1	CASSPGTGAFLKDGYTF	TGTGCCAGCAGCCCGGGGACAGGGGCCTTTTTAAAGGATGGCTACACCTTC
.	TRBV9	14	TRBJ2-7	.	CASSKTDSSYEQYF	TGTGCCAGCAGCAAAACCGACAGTTCCTACGAGCAGTACTTC
.	TRBV21-1	15	TRBJ2-2	.	CASSKGQPNTGELFF	TGTGCCAGCAGCAAAGGGCAGCCGAACACCGGGGAGCTGTTTTTT
.	TRBV28	15	TRBJ2-7	.	CASSLVSVLSYEQYF	TGTGCCAGCAGTTTGGTTAGCGTGCTATCCTACGAGCAGTACTTC
.	TRBV27	15	TRBJ1-5	.	CASSPGGGRNQPQHF	TGTGCCAGCAGTCCCGGAGGGGGGAGAAATCAGCCCCAGCATTTT
.	TRBV4-2	14	TRBJ1-6	.	CASSQRDNDSPLHF	TGTGCCAGCAGCCAGCGGGACAATGATTCACCCCTCCACTTT
.	TRBV27	15	TRBJ1-1	TRBD1	CASREVTGWGTEAFF	TGTGCCAGCAGAGAGGTGACAGGGTGGGGGACTGAAGCTTTCTTT
many	TRBV9	12	TRBJ2-1	.	CASSLRRNEQFF	TGTGCCAGCAGCCTAAGGCGGAATGAGCAGTTCTTC
.	TRBV5-8	11	TRBJ2-1	.	CASHWGHEQFF	TGTGCCAGTCATTGGGGCCATGAGCAGTTCTTC
.	TRBV30	15	TRBJ2-5	TRBD2	CAWSLAGGAWETQYF	TGTGCCTGGAGTCTCGCGGGGGGGGCTTGGGAGACCCAGTACTTC
.	TRBV29-1	13	TRBJ2-3	.	CSVTEGGTDTQYF	TGCAGCGTTACCGAAGGGGGGACAGATACGCAGTATTTT
.	TRBV5-5	17	TRBJ2-5	TRBD2	CASSLTSGGAYQETQYF	TGTGCCAGCAGCTTAACTAGCGGGGGAGCTTACCAAGAGACCCAGTACTTC